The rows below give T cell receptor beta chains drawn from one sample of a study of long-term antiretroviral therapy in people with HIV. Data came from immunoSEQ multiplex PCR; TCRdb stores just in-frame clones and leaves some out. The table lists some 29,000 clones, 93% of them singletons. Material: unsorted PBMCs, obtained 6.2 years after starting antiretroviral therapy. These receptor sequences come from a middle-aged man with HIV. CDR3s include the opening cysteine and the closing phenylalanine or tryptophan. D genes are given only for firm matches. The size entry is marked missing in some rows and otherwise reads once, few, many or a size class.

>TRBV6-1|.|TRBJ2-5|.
TGTGCCAGCAGTGACGAGAGGGCGGAGACCCAGTACTTC
CASSDERAETQYF
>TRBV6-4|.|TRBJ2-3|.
TGTGCCAGCAGTCTGGAAGTCGGCACAGATACGCAGTATTTT
CASSLEVGTDTQYF
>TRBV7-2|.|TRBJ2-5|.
TGTGCCAGCAGCTTTACGACGTACCAAGAGACCCAGTACTTC
CASSFTTYQETQYF
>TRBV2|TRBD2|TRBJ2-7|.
TGTGCCAGCCAGCTGCGGCGGGAGGAAGAGCAGTACTTC
CASQLRREEEQYF
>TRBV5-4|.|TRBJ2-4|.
TGTGCCAGCTCGGTTGGAACGGGGGACATTCAGTACTTC
CASSVGTGDIQYF
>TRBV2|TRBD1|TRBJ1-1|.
TGTGCCAGCAGTGAGGGGACAGGGGTGGCGAACACTGAAGCTTTCTTT
CASSEGTGVANTEAFF
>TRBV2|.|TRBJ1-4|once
TGTGCCAGCAGACCCCGGGCTGCAACTAATGAAAAACTGTTTTTT
CASRPRAATNEKLFF
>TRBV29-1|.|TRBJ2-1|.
TGCAGCGTTGAAGATGCCGGGCGGATAAATGAGCAGTTCTTC
CSVEDAGRINEQFF
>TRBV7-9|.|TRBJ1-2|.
TGTGCCAGCAGCTTAGTCCGGGGATTATCCTATGGCTACACCTTC
CASSLVRGLSYGYTF
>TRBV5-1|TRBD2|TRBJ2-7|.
TGCGCCAGCAGCTTGCCCCTACTAGCGGGAGGGCATCCCGACGAGCAGTACTTC
CASSLPLLAGGHPDEQYF
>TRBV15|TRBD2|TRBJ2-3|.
TGTGCCACCAGCAGAGAAGGGGAAGCGGGAGGATGGGATACGCAGTATTTT
CATSREGEAGGWDTQYF
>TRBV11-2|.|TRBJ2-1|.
TGTGCCAGCAGCTCGGGCCGCACCTCCTACAATGAGCAGTTCTTC
CASSSGRTSYNEQFF
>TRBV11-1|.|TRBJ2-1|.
TGTGCCAGCAGCTCCGGACAGCGCAATGAGCAGTTCTTC
CASSSGQRNEQFF
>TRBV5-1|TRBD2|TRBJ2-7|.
TGCGCCAGCAGCCCACGACTAGCGGGGGAATACGAGCAGTACTTC
CASSPRLAGEYEQYF
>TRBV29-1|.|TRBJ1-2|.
TGCAGCGCTCGGACAGAGGACTATGGCTACACCTTC
CSARTEDYGYTF
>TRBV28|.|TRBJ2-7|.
TGTGCCAGCAGTTCACAGACAGAAATCTACGAGCAGTACTTC
CASSSQTEIYEQYF
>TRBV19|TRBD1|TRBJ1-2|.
TGTGCCAGTAGTATTGGGACAGGGGAGAGGAGGAGCTATGGCTACACCTTC
CASSIGTGERRSYGYTF
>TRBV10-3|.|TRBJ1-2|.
TGTGCCATCAGTGAGGAGGTACTCTATGGCTACACCTTC
CAISEEVLYGYTF
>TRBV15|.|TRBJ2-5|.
TGTGCCACCAGCGGGGGGTCCCAAGAGACCCAGTACTTC
CATSGGSQETQYF
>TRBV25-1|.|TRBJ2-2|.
TGTGCCAGCAGTGAGACCCCTAACACCGGGGAGCTGTTTTTT
CASSETPNTGELFF
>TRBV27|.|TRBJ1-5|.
TGTGCCAGCAGCCCAGACCGCACAGTCCGATTTTATCAGCCCCAGCATTTT
CASSPDRTVRFYQPQHF
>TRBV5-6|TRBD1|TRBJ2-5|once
TGTGCCAGCAGCTCCCCGGGACAGGGCAACCAAGAGACCCAGTACTTC
CASSSPGQGNQETQYF
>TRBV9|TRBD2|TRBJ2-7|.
TGTGCCAGCAGCGTAGGACTAGCGGGCCCTCCTTCCTACGAGCAGTACTTC
CASSVGLAGPPSYEQYF
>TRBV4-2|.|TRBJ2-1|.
TGTGCCAGCAGCCAAGAACCCGTCTGGAGCTCCTACAATGAGCAGTTCTTC
CASSQEPVWSSYNEQFF
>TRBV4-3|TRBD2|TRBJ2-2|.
TGCGCCAGCAGCCAGATAGCGGGAGGACCCGGGGAGCTGTTTTTT
CASSQIAGGPGELFF
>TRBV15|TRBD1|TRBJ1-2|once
TGTGCCACCGGGGACAGGGGGGACTATGGCTACACCTTC
CATGDRGDYGYTF
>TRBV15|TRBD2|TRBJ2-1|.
TGTGCCACCAGCAGGCCGCCGGGGGGGGGCGATGAGCAGTTCTTC
CATSRPPGGGDEQFF
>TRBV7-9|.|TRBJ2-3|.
TGTGCCAGCAGCTTCGGCGGGTCTAGCACAGATACGCAGTATTTT
CASSFGGSSTDTQYF
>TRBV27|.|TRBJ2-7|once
TGTGCCAGCAGTCCGCAGGTAATCTCGGCCGAGCAGTACTTC
CASSPQVISAEQYF
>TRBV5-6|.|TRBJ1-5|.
TGTGCCAGCAGCTTCGCGGGAAGCTCTCAGCCCCAGCATTTT
CASSFAGSSQPQHF
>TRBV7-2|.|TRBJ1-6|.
TGTGCCAGCAGCCGCGGGACGTACAATTCACCCCTCCACTTT
CASSRGTYNSPLHF
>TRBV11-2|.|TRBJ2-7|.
TGTGCCAGCAGCGTTAGGTGGTCGGGGTACCCCTCCTACGAGCAGTACTTC
CASSVRWSGYPSYEQYF
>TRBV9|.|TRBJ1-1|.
TGTGCCAGCAGCCCAGGAGGTGCCTGGGTGAACACTGAAGCTTTCTTT
CASSPGGAWVNTEAFF
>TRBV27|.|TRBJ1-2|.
TGTGCCAGCAGTCGCTCCGGAGCCTATGGCTACACCTTC
CASSRSGAYGYTF
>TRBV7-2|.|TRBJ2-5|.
TGTGCCAGCAGCTTAGTCGGGGGCTTAGAGACCCAGTACTTC
CASSLVGGLETQYF
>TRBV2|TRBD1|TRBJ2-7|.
TGTGCCAGCAGCCATGACAGGGCGAGGGAGCAGTACTTC
CASSHDRAREQYF
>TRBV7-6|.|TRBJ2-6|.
TGTGCCAGCAGCTTAGCGCAAGGTGGGGCCAACGTCCTGACTTTC
CASSLAQGGANVLTF
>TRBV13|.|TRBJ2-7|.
TGTGCCAGCAGCTTCTTCCAATACGAGCAGTACTTC
CASSFFQYEQYF
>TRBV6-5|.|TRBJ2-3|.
TGTGCCAGCAGCCCCACAATTCTGGCAGATACGCAGTATTTT
CASSPTILADTQYF
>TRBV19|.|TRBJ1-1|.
TGTGCCAGTAGTTTCTGGACAGCGAACACTGAAGCTTTCTTT
CASSFWTANTEAFF
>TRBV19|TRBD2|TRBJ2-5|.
TGTGCCAGTAGTTTCAGACTAGCGGGAGGCCTCTCGCAAGAGACCCAGTACTTC
CASSFRLAGGLSQETQYF
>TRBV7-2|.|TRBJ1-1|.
TGTGCCAGCAGCTTAGCAACAGGGCCGTACACTGAAGCTTTCTTT
CASSLATGPYTEAFF
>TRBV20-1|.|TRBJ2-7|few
TGCAGTGCCTCCGATCACGAGCAGTACTTC
CSASDHEQYF
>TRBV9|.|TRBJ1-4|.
TGTGCCAGCAGCGTAGCGGCAGGCTTTAATGAAAAACTGTTTTTT
CASSVAAGFNEKLFF